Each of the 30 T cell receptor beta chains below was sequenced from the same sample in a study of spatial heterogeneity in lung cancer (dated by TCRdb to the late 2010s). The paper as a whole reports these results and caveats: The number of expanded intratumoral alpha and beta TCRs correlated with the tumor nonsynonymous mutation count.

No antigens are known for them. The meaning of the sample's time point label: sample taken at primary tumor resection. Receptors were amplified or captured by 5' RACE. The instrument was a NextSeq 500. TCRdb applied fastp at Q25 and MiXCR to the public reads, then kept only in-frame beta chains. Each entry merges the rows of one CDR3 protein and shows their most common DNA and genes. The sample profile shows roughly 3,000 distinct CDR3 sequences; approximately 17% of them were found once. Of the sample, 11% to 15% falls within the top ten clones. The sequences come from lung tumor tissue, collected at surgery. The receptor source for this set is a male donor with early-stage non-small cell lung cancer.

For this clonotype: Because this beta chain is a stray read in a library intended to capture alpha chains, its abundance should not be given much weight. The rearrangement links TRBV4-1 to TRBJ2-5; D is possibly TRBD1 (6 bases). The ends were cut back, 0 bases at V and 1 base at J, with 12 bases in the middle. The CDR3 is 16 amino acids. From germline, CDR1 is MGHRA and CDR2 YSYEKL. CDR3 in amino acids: CASSQEHRTAQETQYF. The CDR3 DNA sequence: TGCGCCAGCAGCCAAGAACACCGGACAGCCCAAGAGACCCAGTACTTC.

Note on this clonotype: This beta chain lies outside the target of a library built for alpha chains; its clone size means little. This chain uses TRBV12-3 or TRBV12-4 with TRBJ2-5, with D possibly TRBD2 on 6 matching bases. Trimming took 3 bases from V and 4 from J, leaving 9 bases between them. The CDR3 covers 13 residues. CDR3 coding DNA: TGTGCCAGCAGTTTTGGACTACGAGAGACCCAGTACTTC. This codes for CASSFGLRETQYF.

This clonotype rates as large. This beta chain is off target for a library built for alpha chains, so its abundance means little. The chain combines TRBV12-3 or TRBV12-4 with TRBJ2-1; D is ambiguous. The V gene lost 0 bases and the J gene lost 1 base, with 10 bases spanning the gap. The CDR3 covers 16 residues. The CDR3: CASSLALGFSYNEQFF. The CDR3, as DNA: TGTGCCAGCAGTTTAGCGCTGGGCTTTTCCTACAATGAGCAGTTCTTC.

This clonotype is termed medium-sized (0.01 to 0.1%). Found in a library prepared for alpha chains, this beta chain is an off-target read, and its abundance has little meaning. The chain's CDR3 is CASSPPSGPGSGYTF. In DNA form, the CDR3 reads TGTGCCAGCAGCCCCCCGTCAGGGCCGGGAAGTGGCTACACCTTC. The J gene is TRBJ1-2, the V gene TRBV7-2; D might be TRBD1 (5 bases). This CDR3 is built from 15 residues. The ends were cut back, 5 bases at V and 7 bases at J, with 20 bases in the middle. Looked up from germline, CDR1 is SGHTA and CDR2 is FQGNSA.

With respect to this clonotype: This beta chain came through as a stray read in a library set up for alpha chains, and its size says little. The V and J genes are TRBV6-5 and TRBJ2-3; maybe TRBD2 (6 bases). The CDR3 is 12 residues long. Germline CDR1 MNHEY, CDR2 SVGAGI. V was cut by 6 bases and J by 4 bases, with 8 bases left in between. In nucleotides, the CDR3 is TGTGCCAGCAGCCCTAGCGCAGATACGCAGTATTTT. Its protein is CASSPSADTQYF.

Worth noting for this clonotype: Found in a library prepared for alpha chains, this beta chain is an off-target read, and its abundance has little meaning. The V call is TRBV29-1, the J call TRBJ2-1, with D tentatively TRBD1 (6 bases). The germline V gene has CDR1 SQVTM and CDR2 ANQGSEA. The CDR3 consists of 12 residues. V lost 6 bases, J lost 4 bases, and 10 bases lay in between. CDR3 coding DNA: TGCAGCGTGGACAGCTTTTACAATGAGCAGTTCTTC. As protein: CSVDSFYNEQFF.

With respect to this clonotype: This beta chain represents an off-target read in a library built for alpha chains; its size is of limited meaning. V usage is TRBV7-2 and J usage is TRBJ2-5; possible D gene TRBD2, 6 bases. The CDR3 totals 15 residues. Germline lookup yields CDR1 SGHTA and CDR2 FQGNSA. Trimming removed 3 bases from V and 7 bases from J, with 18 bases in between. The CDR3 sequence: CASSLHGPSGGTQYF. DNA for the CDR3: TGTGCCAGCAGCTTGCATGGGCCCTCCGGGGGGACCCAGTACTTC. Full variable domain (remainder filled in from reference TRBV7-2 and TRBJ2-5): GAGVSQSPSNKVTEKGKDVELRCDPISGHTALYWYRQSLGQGLEFLIYFQGNSAPDKSGLPSDRFSAERTGGSVSTLTIQRTQQEDSAVYLCASSLHGPSGGTQYFGPGTRLLVL.

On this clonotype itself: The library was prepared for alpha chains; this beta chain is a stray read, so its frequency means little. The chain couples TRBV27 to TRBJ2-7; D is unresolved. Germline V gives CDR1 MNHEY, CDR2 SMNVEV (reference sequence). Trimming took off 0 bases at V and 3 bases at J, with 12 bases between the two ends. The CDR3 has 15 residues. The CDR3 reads CASSLSSLRNYEQYF. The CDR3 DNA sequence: TGTGCCAGCAGTTTATCGTCCCTCAGAAACTACGAGCAGTACTTC.

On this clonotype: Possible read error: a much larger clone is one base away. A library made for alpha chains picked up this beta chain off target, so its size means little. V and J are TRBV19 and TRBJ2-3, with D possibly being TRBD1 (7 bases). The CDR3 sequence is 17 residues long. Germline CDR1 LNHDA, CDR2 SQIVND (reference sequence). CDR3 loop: CASSPFGAGGGTDTQCF. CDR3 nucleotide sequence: TGTGCCAGTAGTCCCTTCGGGGCGGGCGGAGGGACAGATACGCAGTGTTTT.

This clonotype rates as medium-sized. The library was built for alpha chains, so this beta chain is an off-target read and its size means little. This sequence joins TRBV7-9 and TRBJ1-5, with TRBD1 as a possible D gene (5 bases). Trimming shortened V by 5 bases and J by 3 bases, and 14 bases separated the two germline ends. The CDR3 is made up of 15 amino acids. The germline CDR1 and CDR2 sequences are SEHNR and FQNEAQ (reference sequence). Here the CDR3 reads CASSPDTSDNQPQHF. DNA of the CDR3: TGTGCCAGCAGCCCGGACACTAGCGACAATCAGCCCCAGCATTTT.

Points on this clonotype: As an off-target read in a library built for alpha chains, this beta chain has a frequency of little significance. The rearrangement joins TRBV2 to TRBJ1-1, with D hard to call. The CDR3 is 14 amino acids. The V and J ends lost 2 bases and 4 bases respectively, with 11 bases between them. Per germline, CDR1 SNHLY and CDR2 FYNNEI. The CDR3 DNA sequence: TGTGCCAGCAGTGAAATCGGCCCGGCCACTGAAGCTTTCTTT. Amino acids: CASSEIGPATEAFF. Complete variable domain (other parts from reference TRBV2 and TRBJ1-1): EPEVTQTPSHQVTQMGQEVILRCVPISNHLYFYWYRQILGQKVEFLVSFYNNEISEKSEIFDDQFSVERPDGSNFTLKIRSTKLEDSAMYFCASSEIGPATEAFFGQGTRLTVV.

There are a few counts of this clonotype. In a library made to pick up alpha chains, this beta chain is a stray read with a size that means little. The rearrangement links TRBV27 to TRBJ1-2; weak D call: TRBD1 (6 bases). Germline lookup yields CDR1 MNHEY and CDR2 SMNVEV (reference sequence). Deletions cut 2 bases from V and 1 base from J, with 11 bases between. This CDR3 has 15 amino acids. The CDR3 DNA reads TGTGCCAGCAGTTTAACAGGGCCGCATAACTATGGCTACACCTTC. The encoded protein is CASSLTGPHNYGYTF.

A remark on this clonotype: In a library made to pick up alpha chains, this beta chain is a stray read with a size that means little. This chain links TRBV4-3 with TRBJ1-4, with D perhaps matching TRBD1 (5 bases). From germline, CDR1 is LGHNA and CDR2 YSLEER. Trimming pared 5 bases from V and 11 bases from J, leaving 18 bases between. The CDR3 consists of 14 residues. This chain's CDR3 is CASSSRTQAGKLFF. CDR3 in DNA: TGCGCCAGCAGCTCTCGGACCCAGGCAGGGAAACTGTTTTTT.

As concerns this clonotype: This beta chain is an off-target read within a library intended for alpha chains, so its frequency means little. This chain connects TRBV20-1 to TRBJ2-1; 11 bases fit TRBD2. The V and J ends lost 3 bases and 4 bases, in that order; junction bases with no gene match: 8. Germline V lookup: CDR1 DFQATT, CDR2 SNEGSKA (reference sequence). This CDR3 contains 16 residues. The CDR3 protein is CSARPEGLAAYNEQFF. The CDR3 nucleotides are TGCAGTGCTAGGCCCGAGGGACTAGCGGCGTACAATGAGCAGTTCTTC.

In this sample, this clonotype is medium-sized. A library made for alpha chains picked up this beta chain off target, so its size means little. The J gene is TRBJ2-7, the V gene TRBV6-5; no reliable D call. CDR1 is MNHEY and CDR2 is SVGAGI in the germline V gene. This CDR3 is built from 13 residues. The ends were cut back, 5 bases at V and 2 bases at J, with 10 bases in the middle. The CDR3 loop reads CASSIDITYEQYF. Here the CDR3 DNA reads TGTGCCAGCAGTATTGACATTACCTACGAGCAGTACTTC.

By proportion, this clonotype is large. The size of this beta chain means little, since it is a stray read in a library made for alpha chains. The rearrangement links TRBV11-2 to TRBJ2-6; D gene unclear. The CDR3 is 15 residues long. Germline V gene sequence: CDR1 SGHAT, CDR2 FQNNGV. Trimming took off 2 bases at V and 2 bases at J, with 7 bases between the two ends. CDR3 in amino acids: CASSLTDAGANVLTF. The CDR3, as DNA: TGTGCCAGCAGCTTAACAGACGCTGGGGCCAACGTCCTGACTTTC.

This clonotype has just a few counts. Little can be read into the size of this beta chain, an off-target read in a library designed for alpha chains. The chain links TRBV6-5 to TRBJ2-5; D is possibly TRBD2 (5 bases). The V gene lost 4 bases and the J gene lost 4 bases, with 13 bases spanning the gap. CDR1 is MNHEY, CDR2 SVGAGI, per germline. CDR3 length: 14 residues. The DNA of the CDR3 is TGTGCCAGCAGTTGGCGGGCTACCGGAGAGACCCAGTACTTC. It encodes CASSWRATGETQYF.

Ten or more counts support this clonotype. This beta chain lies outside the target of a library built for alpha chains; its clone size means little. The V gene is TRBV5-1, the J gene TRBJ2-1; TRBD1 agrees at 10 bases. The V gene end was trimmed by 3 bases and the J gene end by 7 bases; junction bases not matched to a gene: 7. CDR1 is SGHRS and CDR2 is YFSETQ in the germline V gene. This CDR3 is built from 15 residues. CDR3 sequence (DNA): TGCGCCAGCAGCTCGGAGGGGGACAGGGGAAATGAGCAGTTCTTC. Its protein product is CASSSEGDRGNEQFF.

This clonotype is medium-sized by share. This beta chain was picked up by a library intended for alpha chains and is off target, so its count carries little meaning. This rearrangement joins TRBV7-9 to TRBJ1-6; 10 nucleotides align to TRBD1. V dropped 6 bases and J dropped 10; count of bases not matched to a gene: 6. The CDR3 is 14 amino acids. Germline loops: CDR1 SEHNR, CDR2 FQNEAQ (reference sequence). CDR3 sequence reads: CASSPGTGVSPLHF. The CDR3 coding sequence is TGTGCCAGCAGTCCCGGGACAGGGGTATCACCCCTCCACTTT.

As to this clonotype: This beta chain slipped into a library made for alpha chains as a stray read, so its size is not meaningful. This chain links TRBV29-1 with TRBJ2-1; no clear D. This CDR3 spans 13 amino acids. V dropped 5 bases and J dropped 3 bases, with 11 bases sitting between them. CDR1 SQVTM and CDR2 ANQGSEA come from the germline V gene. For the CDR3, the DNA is TGCAGCGTTCTGACGGGCTACTACAATGAGCAGTTCTTC. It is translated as CSVLTGYYNEQFF.

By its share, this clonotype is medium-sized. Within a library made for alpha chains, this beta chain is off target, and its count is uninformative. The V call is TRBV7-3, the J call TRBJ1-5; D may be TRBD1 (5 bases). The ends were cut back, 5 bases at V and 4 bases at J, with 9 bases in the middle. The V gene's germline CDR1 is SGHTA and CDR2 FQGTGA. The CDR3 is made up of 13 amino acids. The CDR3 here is CASSQTDNQPQHF. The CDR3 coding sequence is TGTGCCAGCAGCCAGACAGATAATCAGCCCCAGCATTTT.

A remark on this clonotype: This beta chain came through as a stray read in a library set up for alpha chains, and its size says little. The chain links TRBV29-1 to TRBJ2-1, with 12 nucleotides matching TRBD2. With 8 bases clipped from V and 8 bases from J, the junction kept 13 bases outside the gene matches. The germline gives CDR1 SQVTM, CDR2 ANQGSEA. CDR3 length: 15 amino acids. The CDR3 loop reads CSSPGLAGSSDEQFF. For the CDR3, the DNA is TGCAGCTCCCCGGGACTAGCGGGTTCTAGCGATGAGCAGTTCTTC.

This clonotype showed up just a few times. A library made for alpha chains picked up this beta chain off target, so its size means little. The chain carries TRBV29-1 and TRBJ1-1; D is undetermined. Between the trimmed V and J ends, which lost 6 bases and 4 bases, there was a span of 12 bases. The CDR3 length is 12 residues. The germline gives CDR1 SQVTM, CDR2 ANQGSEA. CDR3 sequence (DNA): TGCAGCGTCAGGACTGTGAGCACTGAAGCTTTCTTT. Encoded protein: CSVRTVSTEAFF.

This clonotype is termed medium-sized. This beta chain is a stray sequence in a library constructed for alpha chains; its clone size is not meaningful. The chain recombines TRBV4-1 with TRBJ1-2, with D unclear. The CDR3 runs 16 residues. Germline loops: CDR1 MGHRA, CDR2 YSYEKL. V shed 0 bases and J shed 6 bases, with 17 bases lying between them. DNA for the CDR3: TGCGCCAGCAGCCAAGAGCCCGCGGGCTCGTCGCATGGCTACACCTTC. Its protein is CASSQEPAGSSHGYTF.

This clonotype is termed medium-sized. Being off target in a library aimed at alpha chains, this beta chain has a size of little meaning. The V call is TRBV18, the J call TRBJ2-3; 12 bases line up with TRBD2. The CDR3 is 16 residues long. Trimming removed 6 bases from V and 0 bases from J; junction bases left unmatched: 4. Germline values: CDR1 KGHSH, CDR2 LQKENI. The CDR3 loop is CASSRLAGASTDTQYF. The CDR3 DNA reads TGTGCCAGCTCGCGACTAGCGGGGGCTAGCACAGATACGCAGTATTTT.

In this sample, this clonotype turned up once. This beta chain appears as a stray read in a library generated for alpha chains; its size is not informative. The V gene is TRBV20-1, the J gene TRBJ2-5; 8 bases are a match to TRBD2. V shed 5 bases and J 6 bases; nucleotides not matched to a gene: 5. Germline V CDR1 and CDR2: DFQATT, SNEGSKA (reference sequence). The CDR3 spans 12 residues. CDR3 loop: CSAPSSGQTQYF. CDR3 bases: TGCAGTGCTCCGTCTAGCGGGCAGACCCAGTACTTC.

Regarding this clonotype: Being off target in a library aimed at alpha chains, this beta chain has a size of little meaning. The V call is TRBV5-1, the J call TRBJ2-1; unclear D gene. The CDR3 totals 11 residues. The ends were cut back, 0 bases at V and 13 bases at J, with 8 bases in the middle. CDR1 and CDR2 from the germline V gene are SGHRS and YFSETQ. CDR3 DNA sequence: TGCGCCAGCAGCTTGGAACAGATCCAGTTCTTC. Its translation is CASSLEQIQFF.

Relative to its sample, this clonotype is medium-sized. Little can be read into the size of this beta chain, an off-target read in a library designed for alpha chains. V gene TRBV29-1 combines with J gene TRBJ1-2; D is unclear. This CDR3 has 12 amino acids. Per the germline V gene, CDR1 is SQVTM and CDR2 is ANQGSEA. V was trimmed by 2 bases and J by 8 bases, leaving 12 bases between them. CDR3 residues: CSVESEGGGYTF. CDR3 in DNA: TGCAGCGTTGAATCGGAGGGCGGCGGCTACACCTTC.

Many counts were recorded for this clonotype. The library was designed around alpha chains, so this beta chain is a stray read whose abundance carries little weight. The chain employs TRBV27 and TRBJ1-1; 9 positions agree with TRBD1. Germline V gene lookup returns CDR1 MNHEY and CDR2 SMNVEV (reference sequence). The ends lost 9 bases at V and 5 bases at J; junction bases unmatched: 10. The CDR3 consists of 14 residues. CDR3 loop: CASRQGGWYTEAFF. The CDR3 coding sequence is TGTGCCAGTCGACAGGGGGGTTGGTATACTGAAGCTTTCTTT.

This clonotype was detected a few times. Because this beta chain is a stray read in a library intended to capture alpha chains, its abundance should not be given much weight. DNA of the CDR3: TGCAGTGCCCCCGGGGGGGAAAGTCGGGAGACCCAGTACTTC. Its translation is CSAPGGESRETQYF. The chain has TRBV20-1 and TRBJ2-5; TRBD2 agrees at 8 bases. Germline CDR1 is DFQATT and CDR2 is SNEGSKA (reference sequence). Trimming at V came to 6 bases and at J to 5 bases, leaving 11 bases not matched to a gene. The CDR3 extends over 14 amino acids.